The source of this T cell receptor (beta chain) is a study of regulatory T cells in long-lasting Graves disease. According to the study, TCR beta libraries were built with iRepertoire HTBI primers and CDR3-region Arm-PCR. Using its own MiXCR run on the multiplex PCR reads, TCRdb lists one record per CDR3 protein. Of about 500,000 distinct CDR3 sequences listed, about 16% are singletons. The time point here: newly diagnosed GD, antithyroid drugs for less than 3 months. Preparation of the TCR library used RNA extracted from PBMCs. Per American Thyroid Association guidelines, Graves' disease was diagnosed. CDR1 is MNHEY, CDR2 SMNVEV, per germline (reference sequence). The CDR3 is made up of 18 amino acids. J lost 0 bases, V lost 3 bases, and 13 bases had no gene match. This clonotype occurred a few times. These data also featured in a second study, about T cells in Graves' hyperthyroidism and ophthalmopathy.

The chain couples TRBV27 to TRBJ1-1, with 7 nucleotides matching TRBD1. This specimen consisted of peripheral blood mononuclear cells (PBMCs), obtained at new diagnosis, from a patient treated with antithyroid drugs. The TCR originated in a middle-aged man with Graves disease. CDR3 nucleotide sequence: TGTGCCAGCAGTTTCCGACCGACAGGGTCGGTGGTGAACACTGAAGCTTTCTTT. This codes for CASSFRPTGSVVNTEAFF.